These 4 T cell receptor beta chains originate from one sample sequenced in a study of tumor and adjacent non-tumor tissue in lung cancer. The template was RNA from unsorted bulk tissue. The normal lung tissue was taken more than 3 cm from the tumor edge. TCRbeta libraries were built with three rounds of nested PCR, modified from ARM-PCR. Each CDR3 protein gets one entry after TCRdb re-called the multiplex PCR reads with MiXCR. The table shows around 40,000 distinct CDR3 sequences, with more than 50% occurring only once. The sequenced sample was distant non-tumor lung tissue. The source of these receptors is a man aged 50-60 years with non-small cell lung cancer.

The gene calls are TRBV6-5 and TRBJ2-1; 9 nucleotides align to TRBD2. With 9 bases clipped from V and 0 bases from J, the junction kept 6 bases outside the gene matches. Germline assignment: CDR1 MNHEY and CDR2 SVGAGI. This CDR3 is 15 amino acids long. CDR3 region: CASKTSGSSYNEQFF. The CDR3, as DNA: TGTGCCAGTAAAACTAGCGGGTCCTCCTACAATGAGCAGTTCTTC.

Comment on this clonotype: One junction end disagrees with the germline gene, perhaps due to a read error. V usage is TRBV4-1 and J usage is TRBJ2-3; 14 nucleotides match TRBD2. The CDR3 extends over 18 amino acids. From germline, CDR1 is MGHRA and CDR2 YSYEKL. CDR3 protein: CASSQPAGLAGVSDTPYF. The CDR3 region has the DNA TGCGCTAGCAGCCAACCTGCGGGACTAGCGGGAGTTTCAGATACGCCGTATTTT.

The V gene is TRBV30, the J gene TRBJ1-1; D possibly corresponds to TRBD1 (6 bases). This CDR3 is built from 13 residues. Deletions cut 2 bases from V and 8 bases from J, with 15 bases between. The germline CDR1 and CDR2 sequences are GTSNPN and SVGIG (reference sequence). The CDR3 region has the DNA TGTGCCTGGAGTCGCAGGGGATATACAGAAGCTTTCTTT. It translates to CAWSRRGYTEAFF. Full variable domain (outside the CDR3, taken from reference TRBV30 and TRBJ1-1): SQTIHQWPATLVQPVGSPLSLECTVEGTSNPNLYWYRQAAGRGLQLLFYSVGIGQISSEVPQNLSASRPQDRQFILSSKKLLLSDSGFYLCAWSRRGYTEAFFGQGTRLTVV.

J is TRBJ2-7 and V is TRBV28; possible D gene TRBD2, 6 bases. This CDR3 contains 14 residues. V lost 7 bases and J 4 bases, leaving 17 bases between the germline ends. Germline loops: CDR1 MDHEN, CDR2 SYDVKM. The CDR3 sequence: CASTQPSESYEQYF. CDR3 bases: TGTGCCAGCACCCAGCCTAGCGAATCTTACGAGCAGTACTTC.